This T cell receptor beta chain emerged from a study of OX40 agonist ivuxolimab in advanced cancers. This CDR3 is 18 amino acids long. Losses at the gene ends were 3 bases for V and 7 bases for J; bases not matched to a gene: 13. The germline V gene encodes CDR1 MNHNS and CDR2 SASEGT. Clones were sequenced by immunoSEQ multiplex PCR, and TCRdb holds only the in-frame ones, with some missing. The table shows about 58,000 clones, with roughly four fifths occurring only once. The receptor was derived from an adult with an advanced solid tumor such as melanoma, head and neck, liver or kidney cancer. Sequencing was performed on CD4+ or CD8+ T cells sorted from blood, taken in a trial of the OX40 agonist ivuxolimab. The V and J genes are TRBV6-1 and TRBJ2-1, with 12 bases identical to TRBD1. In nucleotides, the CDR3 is TGTGCCAGCAGTGAGATACAGCCGGGACAGGGGGCGCGAAATGAGCAGTTCTTC. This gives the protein CASSEIQPGQGARNEQFF.